This is a list of T cell receptor beta chains from one sample in a study of a mutant IDH1 vaccine in newly diagnosed glioma. The data were produced by immunoSEQ multiplex PCR, yet TCRdb's version contains in-frame clones alone and is incomplete. This table has tens of thousands of clones, about 80% appearing once. The input for sequencing was PBMCs, taken from a glioma patient treated with radiotherapy, temozolomide or both. These receptors all come from a woman in her forties or fifties with glioma. Each CDR3 is given without its conserved first and last residue.

j_gene,v_gene,len,CDR3aa
TRBJ1-1,TRBV4-1,10,ASSRGDTEAF
TRBJ1-4,TRBV19,12,ASRGGRGNEKLF
TRBJ1-1,TRBV6-5,13,ASSYGQGGYTEAF
TRBJ2-2,TRBV28,11,ASSPLLPGELF
TRBJ2-7,TRBV9,17,ASSVGLAGGPKSSYEQY
TRBJ1-1,TRBV6-1,9,ASWEGSEAF
TRBJ1-6,TRBV5-4,12,ASSPRTDYSPLH
TRBJ2-3,TRBV9,20,ASSVTSGAPRWGSWPPDTQY
TRBJ1-2,TRBV27,13,ASSITGGGTLGYT
TRBJ1-2,TRBV29-1,10,SVDAGLGGYT
TRBJ2-4,TRBV4-1,11,ASSQSRLDIQY
TRBJ1-6,TRBV19,12,ASSIEEVGWPLH
TRBJ1-2,TRBV2,13,ASRGTGGQNYGYT